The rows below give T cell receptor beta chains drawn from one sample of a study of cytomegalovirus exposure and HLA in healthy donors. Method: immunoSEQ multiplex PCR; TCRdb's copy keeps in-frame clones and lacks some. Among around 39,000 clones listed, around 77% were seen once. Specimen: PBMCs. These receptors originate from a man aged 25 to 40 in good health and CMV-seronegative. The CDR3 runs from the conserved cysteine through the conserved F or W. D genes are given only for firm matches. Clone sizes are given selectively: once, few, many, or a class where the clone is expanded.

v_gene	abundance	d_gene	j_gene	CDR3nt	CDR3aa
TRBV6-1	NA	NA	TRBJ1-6	TGTGCCAGCAGTGAGATCTCGAGCGGTTCACCCCTCCACTTT	CASSEISSGSPLHF
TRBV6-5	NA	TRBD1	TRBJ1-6	TGTGCCAGCGGGGACAGGGGAATTTCACCCCTCCACTTT	CASGDRGISPLHF
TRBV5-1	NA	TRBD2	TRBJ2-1	TGCGCCAGCAGCTTGGGTGCGGGCGGGAGCAACAATGAGCAGTTCTTC	CASSLGAGGSNNEQFF
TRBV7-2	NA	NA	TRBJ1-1	TGTGCCAGCAGCTCCGGGGGAGGGATGACTGAAGCTTTCTTT	CASSSGGGMTEAFF
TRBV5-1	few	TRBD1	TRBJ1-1	TGCGCCAGCAGCACAGGACAGGGGGCGCCTGAAGCTTTCTTT	CASSTGQGAPEAFF
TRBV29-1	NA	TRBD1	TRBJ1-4	TGCAGCGTGAACAGGGGAGATGAAAAACTGTTTTTT	CSVNRGDEKLFF
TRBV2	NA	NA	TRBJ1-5	TGTGCCAGCAGTGAGCTGAAGGGGTACAATCAGCCCCAGCATTTT	CASSELKGYNQPQHF
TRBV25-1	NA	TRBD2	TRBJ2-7	TGTGCCAGCAGTCATGGACTAGCGGCCTACGAGCAGTACTTC	CASSHGLAAYEQYF
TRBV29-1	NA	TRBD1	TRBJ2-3	TGCAGCGTTAGACCGGGACAGGGTTTACCAGATACGCAGTATTTT	CSVRPGQGLPDTQYF
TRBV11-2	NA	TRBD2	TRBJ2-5	TGTGCCAGCAGCCCCGTGGGCGAGGGACTAGCGGGAGCGGAGACCCAGTACTTC	CASSPVGEGLAGAETQYF
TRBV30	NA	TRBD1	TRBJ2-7	TGTGCCGGGACAGGTTCCTACGAGCAGTACTTC	CAGTGSYEQYF
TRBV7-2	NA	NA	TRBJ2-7	TGTGCCAGCAGCTTTCAGGGCCTGGGCGAGCAGTACTTC	CASSFQGLGEQYF
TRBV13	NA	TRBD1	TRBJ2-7	TGTGCCAGCACGAGGACAGGGAGATCCGACGAGCAGTACTTC	CASTRTGRSDEQYF
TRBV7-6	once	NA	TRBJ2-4	TGTGCCAGCAGCTTAACGGGACTAGCCAAAAACATTCAGTACTTC	CASSLTGLAKNIQYF
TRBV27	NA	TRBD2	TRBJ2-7	TGTGCCAGCAGCGCGGGAGAATACCAATACGAGCAGTACTTC	CASSAGEYQYEQYF
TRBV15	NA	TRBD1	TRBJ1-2	TGTGCCACCAGCATAGTTAGACAGGGCGGTGGCTACACCTTC	CATSIVRQGGGYTF
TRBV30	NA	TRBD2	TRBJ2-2	TGTGCCTGGAGTGTGGGACTAGCGGGACACACCGGGGAGCTGTTTTTT	CAWSVGLAGHTGELFF
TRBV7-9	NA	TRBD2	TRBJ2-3	TGTGCCAGCAGCCTGACTAGCGGGAGTTATACGCAGTATTTT	CASSLTSGSYTQYF
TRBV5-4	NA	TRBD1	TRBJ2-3	TGTGCCAGCAGCTTACAGGGGGCGGTGGATACGCAGTATTTT	CASSLQGAVDTQYF
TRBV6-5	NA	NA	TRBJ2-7	TGTGCCAGCAGTTACGACAGGCTCTACGAGCAGTACTTC	CASSYDRLYEQYF
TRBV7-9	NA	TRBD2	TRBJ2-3	TGTGCCAGCAGCCTAGCGGGCGGGACAGATACGCAGTATTTT	CASSLAGGTDTQYF
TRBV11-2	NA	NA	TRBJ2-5	TGTGCCAGCAGCTCCGACTGGGGCGGGACGGAGACCCAGTACTTC	CASSSDWGGTETQYF
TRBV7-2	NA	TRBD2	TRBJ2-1	TGTGCCAGCAGCTTAGAGGGGACTAGCGGACGTCACTACAATGAGCAGTTCTTC	CASSLEGTSGRHYNEQFF
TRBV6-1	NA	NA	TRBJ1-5	TGTGCCAGCTTTTGGGGCCGTAGCAATCAGCCCCAGCATTTT	CASFWGRSNQPQHF
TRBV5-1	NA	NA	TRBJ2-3	TGCGCCAGCAGCTTGAAAATAGGGACAACCACAGATACGCAGTATTTT	CASSLKIGTTTDTQYF
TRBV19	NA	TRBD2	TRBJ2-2	TGTGCCAGTAGTATACGGGGGGAATACACCGGGGAGCTGTTTTTT	CASSIRGEYTGELFF
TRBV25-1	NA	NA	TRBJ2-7	TGTGCCAGCAGTATGGAGGGGGGGACCTACGAGCAGTACTTC	CASSMEGGTYEQYF
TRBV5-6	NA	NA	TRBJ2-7	TGTGCCAGCAGAAGTAAAGGACACTCCTACGAGCAGTACTTC	CASRSKGHSYEQYF
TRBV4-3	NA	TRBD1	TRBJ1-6	TGCGCCAGCAGCCGCACGGACAGGCGCAATTCACCCCTCCACTTT	CASSRTDRRNSPLHF
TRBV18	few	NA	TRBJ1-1	TGTGCCAGCTCATTCCTACAGGACGAGAACACTGAAGCTTTCTTT	CASSFLQDENTEAFF
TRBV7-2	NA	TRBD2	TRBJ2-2	TGTGCCAGCAGCCCCGTAGGCGGGAGGAACACCGGGGAGCTGTTTTTT	CASSPVGGRNTGELFF
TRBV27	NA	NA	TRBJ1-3	TGTGCCAGCAGTTTAAAAGGGGCCGGAAACACCATATATTTT	CASSLKGAGNTIYF
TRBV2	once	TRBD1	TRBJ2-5	TGTGCCAGCAGTGAGCGGAGACAGGGGGTAGAAGAGACCCAGTACTTC	CASSERRQGVEETQYF
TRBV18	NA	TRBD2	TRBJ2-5	TGTGCCAGCTCACCACCGGCTAGCGGGAGTTGGTACCAAGAGACCCAGTACTTC	CASSPPASGSWYQETQYF
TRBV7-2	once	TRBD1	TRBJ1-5	TGTGCCAGCAGCTTAGCGCAAGACAGGGGTAGCAATCAGCCCCAGCATTTT	CASSLAQDRGSNQPQHF
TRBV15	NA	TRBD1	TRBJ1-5	TGTGCCACCAGCAGAGATGGACAGGCAAGACAGCCCCAGCATTTT	CATSRDGQARQPQHF
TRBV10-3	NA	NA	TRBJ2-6	TGTGCCATCAGGGGGGCCTCTGGGGCCAACGTCCTGACTTTC	CAIRGASGANVLTF
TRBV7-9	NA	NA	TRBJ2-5	TGTGCCAGCAGCTTACGTCTAGAGACCCAGTACTTC	CASSLRLETQYF
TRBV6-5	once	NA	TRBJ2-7	TGTGCCAGCAGTTACTCAGGGGCGCGTAGTGGCTACGAGCAGTACTTC	CASSYSGARSGYEQYF
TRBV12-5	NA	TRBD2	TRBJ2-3	TGTGCTAGTGTCGAGTCATCCGGGACTAGCGTTGGAGATACGCAGTATTTT	CASVESSGTSVGDTQYF